These 20 T cell receptor beta chains were all obtained from the same sample, sequenced in a study of OX40 agonist ivuxolimab in advanced cancers. Profiled with immunoSEQ multiplex PCR; TCRdb holds only in-frame clones, not every one. The repertoire includes 65,000 to 95,000 clones, less than 95% of them detected once, and 8% to 13% sits in the top ten. Sequencing was performed on CD4+ or CD8+ T cells sorted from blood, taken in a trial of the OX40 agonist ivuxolimab. These receptor sequences come from an adult with an advanced solid tumor such as melanoma, head and neck, liver or kidney cancer.

The chain carries TRBV9 and TRBJ2-7, with 7 bases aligning to TRBD2. Germline V gene lookup returns CDR1 SGDLS and CDR2 YYNGEE. V lost 2 bases and J lost 3; bases outside the gene matches: 2. The CDR3 has 13 amino acids. In DNA form, the CDR3 reads TGTGCCAGCAGCGTTTCGGGGGGCTACGAGCAGTACTTC. It is translated as CASSVSGGYEQYF.

J is TRBJ1-2 and V is TRBV11-2, with 8 nucleotides matching TRBD1. CDR1 SGHAT and CDR2 FQNNGV come from the germline V gene. The CDR3 has 13 amino acids. The ends lost 5 bases at V and 7 bases at J; junction bases unmatched: 6. The CDR3 nucleotides are TGTGCCAGCAGCCTTGGACAGGGCTTTGGCTACACCTTC. Protein product: CASSLGQGFGYTF.

The chain links TRBV4-1 to TRBJ2-7, with TRBD1 identical over 7 bases. Germline CDR1 reads MGHRA; CDR2 reads YSYEKL. This CDR3 comprises 14 residues. The V and J ends lost 3 bases and 2 bases, in that order; junction bases with no gene match: 4. In nucleotides, the CDR3 is TGCGCCAGCAGCCAGACGACAGGGCCCTACGAGCAGTACTTC. Protein sequence: CASSQTTGPYEQYF.

The V call is TRBV19, the J call TRBJ2-7; unclear D gene. The V end was cut by 0 bases, the J end by 3 bases, with 6 bases between. The CDR3 is 13 residues long. CDR1 is LNHDA and CDR2 is SQIVND in the germline V gene (reference sequence). The CDR3 DNA follows: TGTGCCAGTAGTATAGATAACTTCTACGAGCAGTACTTC. Its translation: CASSIDNFYEQYF.

This chain connects TRBV30 to TRBJ1-2; 7 bases align to TRBD1. Per the germline V gene, CDR1 is GTSNPN and CDR2 is SVGIG (reference sequence). This CDR3 contains 13 residues. V shed 3 bases and J 4 bases; nucleotides not matched to a gene: 5. The CDR3 region is CAWRIRGGYGYTF. CDR3 sequence (DNA): TGTGCCTGGAGGATCAGGGGGGGCTATGGCTACACCTTC.

The genes are TRBV6-5 and TRBJ2-7; perhaps TRBD1 as D (5 bases). Germline V gives CDR1 MNHEY, CDR2 SVGAGI. V gave up 2 bases and J gave up 3 bases, with 5 bases separating them. The CDR3 covers 12 residues. The CDR3 protein is CASSYQGYEQYF. CDR3 coding DNA: TGTGCCAGCAGTTACCAGGGCTACGAGCAGTACTTC.

This chain links TRBV30 with TRBJ2-7; D possibly corresponds to TRBD1 (6 bases). CDR1 GTSNPN and CDR2 SVGIG come from the germline V gene (reference sequence). This CDR3 is built from 14 residues. V lost 2 bases and J 2 bases, leaving 13 bases between the germline ends. CDR3 residues: CAWSSGVYPYEQYF. DNA of the CDR3: TGTGCCTGGAGTTCAGGGGTTTACCCCTACGAGCAGTACTTC.

The gene calls are TRBV12-5 and TRBJ2-5, with D possibly being TRBD1 or TRBD2 (6 bases each). The CDR3 loop spans 14 amino acids. Trimming took off 5 bases at V and 1 base at J, with 11 bases between the two ends. Germline loops: CDR1 LGHNT, CDR2 FRNRAP. CDR3 nucleotides: TGTGCTAGTGGTCCGGGGGCTATCCAAGAGACCCAGTACTTC. This translates into CASGPGAIQETQYF.

V usage is TRBV7-9 and J usage is TRBJ1-3; the D is unclear. The CDR3 length is 16 residues. Looked up from germline, CDR1 is SEHNR and CDR2 is FQNEAQ (reference sequence). The germline V and J ends were trimmed by 5 bases and 4 bases, with 18 bases remaining between them. CDR3 protein: CASSPRDIRAGNTIYF. CDR3 DNA sequence: TGTGCCAGCAGCCCCCGAGACATCCGGGCAGGAAACACCATATATTTT. The full variable domain, rest sourced from reference TRBV7-9 and TRBJ1-3, is DTGVSQNPRHKITKRGQNVTFRCDPISEHNRLYWYRQTLGQGPEFLTYFQNEAQLEKSRLLSDRFSAERPKGSFSTLEIQRTEQGDSAMYLCASSPRDIRAGNTIYFGEGSWLTVV.

This clone was seen a single time. The chain recombines TRBV14 with TRBJ1-6; no clear D gene. Trimming cost V 1 base and J 10 bases, with 11 bases left between them. The CDR3 extends over 14 amino acids. Germline V gene lookup returns CDR1 SGHDN and CDR2 FVKESK. CDR3 amino acids: CASSQGGPRSPLHF. The DNA for the CDR3 is TGTGCCAGCAGCCAAGGCGGACCCAGGTCACCCCTCCACTTT.

The gene calls are TRBV6-4 and TRBJ2-3; D gene unclear. V was pared by 3 bases and J by 2 bases, with 12 bases between. Germline CDR1 is MRHNA and CDR2 is SNTAGT. This CDR3 is 15 amino acids long. This CDR3 is CASSESVGNTDTQYF. CDR3 sequence (DNA): TGTGCCAGCAGTGAATCGGTCGGAAACACAGATACGCAGTATTTT.

The chain combines TRBV7-9 with TRBJ1-1; tentatively, D is TRBD1 (6 bases). Germline V gives CDR1 SEHNR, CDR2 FQNEAQ (reference sequence). The CDR3 sequence is 13 residues long. V was trimmed by 5 bases and J by 7 bases, leaving 14 bases between them. The CDR3 sequence is CASSPGQGLEAFF. In nucleotides, the CDR3 is TGTGCCAGCAGCCCCGGTCAGGGGCTTGAAGCTTTCTTT.

This sequence joins TRBV27 and TRBJ1-2; no reliable D call. The length of the CDR3 is 14 residues. The germline V gene has CDR1 MNHEY and CDR2 SMNVEV (reference sequence). V dropped 6 bases and J dropped 2 bases, with 13 bases sitting between them. Written as DNA, the CDR3 is TGTGCCAGCAGGTCGTCCCCTGGGAACTATGGCTACACCTTC. Translation: CASRSSPGNYGYTF.

The chain links TRBV4-3 to TRBJ2-1; no definite D call. Per germline, CDR1 LGHNA and CDR2 YSLEER. CDR3 length equals 15 residues. Trimming pared 1 base from V and 1 base from J, leaving 8 bases between. The CDR3 region has the DNA TGCGCCAGCAGCCAAGGGACGTTGTCCTACAATGAGCAGTTCTTC. Protein product: CASSQGTLSYNEQFF.

The rearrangement joins TRBV11-2 to TRBJ1-5; maybe TRBD1 (6 bases). V was trimmed by 4 bases and J by 3 bases, leaving 13 bases between them. Per the germline V gene, CDR1 is SGHAT and CDR2 is FQNNGV. This CDR3 has 15 residues. The CDR3 here is CASSSGGAYNQPQHF. The CDR3 bases are TGTGCCAGCAGCTCCGGGGGGGCCTACAATCAGCCCCAGCATTTT.

The chain employs TRBV5-1 and TRBJ1-1; 10 bases align to TRBD1. The CDR3 is made up of 16 amino acids. Germline V gives CDR1 SGHRS, CDR2 YFSETQ. J was trimmed by 5 bases and V by 4 bases; bases with no gene match: 11. The CDR3 loop reads CASSPGTGEIRTEAFF. CDR3 nucleotide sequence: TGCGCCAGCAGCCCAGGGACAGGGGAGATAAGGACTGAAGCTTTCTTT.

This clone has a single count. The CDR3 DNA is TGTGCCAGCAGTGACACAGGTGGGAATTCACCCCTCCACTTT. Translating gives CASSDTGGNSPLHF. The chain combines TRBV6-4 with TRBJ1-6; tentatively, D is TRBD1 (5 bases). This CDR3 has 14 residues. The ends were cut back, 2 bases at V and 7 bases at J, with 9 bases in the middle. The germline CDR1 and CDR2 sequences are MRHNA and SNTAGT.

The V call is TRBV19, the J call TRBJ2-5; D uncertain. Deletions cut 4 bases from V and 0 bases from J, with 9 bases between. CDR1 and CDR2 from the germline V gene are LNHDA and SQIVND (reference sequence). The CDR3 is made up of 14 amino acids. CDR3 loop: CASSNWTDQETQYF. The CDR3 DNA reads TGTGCCAGTAGTAACTGGACGGACCAAGAGACCCAGTACTTC.

The chain carries TRBV7-8 and TRBJ1-3; 11 bases match TRBD1. There are 15 residues in the CDR3. With V trimmed by 4 bases and J by 8 bases, 7 bases remained unmatched. Germline V gives CDR1 SGHVS, CDR2 FQNEAQ. The CDR3 sequence is CASSSDRGRIHTIYF. The CDR3 nucleotides are TGTGCCAGCAGCTCGGACAGGGGGCGCATCCACACCATATATTTT.

The chain recombines TRBV4-3 with TRBJ1-5, with D possibly being TRBD1 (6 bases). The V gene's germline CDR1 is LGHNA and CDR2 YSLEER. Trimming removed 0 bases at V and 3 bases at J, with 12 bases between. The CDR3 totals 16 residues. The CDR3, as DNA: TGCGCCAGCAGCCAAGAATGGGCAGGGGACAATCAGCCCCAGCATTTT. Residues: CASSQEWAGDNQPQHF.